Below, 31 T cell receptor beta chains from the same sample are listed, as sequenced in a study of long-term antiretroviral therapy in people with HIV. Researchers report immunoSEQ v3.0 was run at survey level. Here immunoSEQ multiplex PCR was the method, and the copy in TCRdb shows in-frame clones only, minus some. The table lists 20,000 to 25,000 clones, around 82% of them singletons, with around 10% in the top ten. The source was unsorted PBMCs, collected less than 2.5 years after starting antiretroviral therapy. The receptor set was obtained from a man aged 35 to 55 with HIV.

The V and J genes are TRBV19 and TRBJ2-7; TRBD1 matches 7 bases. This CDR3 has 15 residues. CDR1 and CDR2 (germline): LNHDA, SQIVND (reference sequence). Losses at the gene ends were 5 bases for V and 2 bases for J; bases not matched to a gene: 9. In DNA, the CDR3 is TGTGCCAGTAGTGTGGGACAGCTAATGCCCTACGAGCAGTACTTC. Its translation is CASSVGQLMPYEQYF.

This clone is a singleton in its sample. The rearrangement links TRBV7-8 to TRBJ1-1; unclear D gene. Between the trimmed V and J ends, which lost 4 bases and 6 bases, there was a span of 9 bases. The CDR3 consists of 12 residues. Germline CDR1 is SGHVS and CDR2 is FQNEAQ. CDR3 coding DNA: TGTGCCAGCAGCTCCAAAGTAGCTGAAGCTTTCTTT. Its protein product is CASSSKVAEAFF.

The J gene is TRBJ2-7, the V gene TRBV19; 9 nucleotides align to TRBD2. Germline CDR1 is LNHDA and CDR2 is SQIVND (reference sequence). CDR3 size: 15 residues. After removal of 5 bases from V and 3 bases from J, the junction contained 8 bases not matched to a gene. CDR3 protein: CASSSPGLAYYEQYF. CDR3 bases: TGTGCCAGTAGTTCTCCGGGACTAGCTTACTACGAGCAGTACTTC.

This clone was recorded a few times. CDR3 coding DNA: TGTGCCAGCAGTGCGGCAGGGGTTGGGACTTCACCCCTCCACTTT. Its protein product is CASSAAGVGTSPLHF. V and J are TRBV6-1 and TRBJ1-6; TRBD1 might be the D (6 bases). This CDR3 spans 15 amino acids. The germline V gene encodes CDR1 MNHNS and CDR2 SASEGT. Trimming took off 4 bases at V and 9 bases at J, with 16 bases between the two ends.

The CDR3 nucleotides are TGTGCCATCACCGAAAGTCGGCAGCCGGGGGGAGCTTTCTTT. Its translation is CAITESRQPGGAFF. The V gene is TRBV10-3, the J gene TRBJ1-1; a weak D match, TRBD1 (5 bases). The CDR3 runs 14 residues. Trimming cost V 7 bases and J 10 bases, with 22 bases left between them. Germline assignment: CDR1 ENHRY and CDR2 SYGVKD.

The rearrangement links TRBV7-9 to TRBJ2-7; D remains unclear. V lost 5 bases and J 2 bases, leaving 10 bases between the germline ends. Germline V lookup: CDR1 SEHNR, CDR2 FQNEAQ (reference sequence). The CDR3 consists of 13 residues. The CDR3 nucleotides are TGTGCCAGCAGCCTTGGCTGGCCCTACGAGCAGTACTTC. This codes for CASSLGWPYEQYF.

The V and J genes are TRBV7-2 and TRBJ2-1, with D hard to call. This CDR3 is 16 amino acids long. The germline gives CDR1 SGHTA, CDR2 FQGNSA. Trimming stripped 5 bases from V and 0 bases from J, with 14 bases between. The CDR3, as DNA: TGTGCCAGCAGCGGGTGGGGTGGAAGCTCCTACAATGAGCAGTTCTTC. It codes for CASSGWGGSSYNEQFF.

This sequence joins TRBV11-2 and TRBJ1-2, with 8 bases that match TRBD1. The CDR3 loop spans 14 amino acids. The germline CDR1 and CDR2 sequences are SGHAT and FQNNGV. Germline trimming cut 4 bases from V and 11 bases from J; bases unmatched to any gene: 12. As DNA, the CDR3 is TGTGCCAGCAGCTCGACAGGGGTCCCACTAGATTACACCTTC. Translated, it gives CASSSTGVPLDYTF.

The chain combines TRBV6-5 with TRBJ1-1, with D perhaps TRBD1 (5 bases). The CDR3 extends over 14 amino acids. With 5 bases removed from V and 1 base from J, the gap between germline ends came to 11 bases. Germline V gene data show CDR1 as MNHEY and CDR2 as SVGAGI. This CDR3 is CASSVRGPNTEAFF. CDR3 nucleotides: TGTGCCAGCAGTGTCCGGGGACCGAACACTGAAGCTTTCTTT.

V and J are TRBV13 and TRBJ2-1; D possibly uses TRBD1 or TRBD2 (5 bases each). Germline V gene data show CDR1 as PRHDT and CDR2 as FYEKMQ (reference sequence). The CDR3 length is 16 residues. Deletions cut 5 bases from V and 1 base from J, with 15 bases between. CDR3 sequence reads: CASSEATRGSYNEQFF. In DNA form, the CDR3 reads TGTGCCAGCAGCGAGGCAACTAGGGGATCCTACAATGAGCAGTTCTTC. The full variable domain, with the rest looked up from reference TRBV13 and TRBJ2-1, is AAGVIQSPRHLIKEKRETATLKCYPIPRHDTVYWYQQGPGQDPQFLISFYEKMQSDKGSIPDRFSAQQFSDYHSELNMSSLELGDSALYFCASSEATRGSYNEQFFGPGTRLTVL.

The chain couples TRBV18 to TRBJ1-1; tentative D call: TRBD1 (6 bases). V lost 5 bases and J 4 bases, leaving 14 bases between the germline ends. Germline CDR1 reads KGHSH; CDR2 reads LQKENI. The CDR3 consists of 14 residues. CDR3 in amino acids: CASSTSGVGTEAFF. The CDR3 DNA follows: TGTGCCAGCTCAACCTCAGGGGTTGGCACTGAAGCTTTCTTT.

V and J are TRBV9 and TRBJ2-7, with D perhaps TRBD1 (6 bases). The CDR3 is made up of 16 amino acids. CDR1 is SGDLS, CDR2 YYNGEE, per germline. Trimming stripped 0 bases from V and 1 base from J, with 14 bases between. DNA of the CDR3: TGTGCCAGCAGCGTAGACGGCAGGGGTGGTTCCTACGAGCAGTACTTC. Its protein is CASSVDGRGGSYEQYF. Full variable domain (missing parts from reference TRBV9 and TRBJ2-7): DSGVTQTPKHLITATGQRVTLRCSPRSGDLSVYWYQQSLDQGLQFLIQYYNGEERAKGNILERFSAQQFPDLHSELNLSSLELGDSALYFCASSVDGRGGSYEQYFGPGTRLTVT.

The rearrangement uses TRBV30 and TRBJ2-1; 11 bases fit TRBD2. Per germline, CDR1 GTSNPN and CDR2 SVGIG (reference sequence). CDR3 length: 15 amino acids. V shed 3 bases, J shed 6 bases, and the junction held 7 bases outside the gene matches. The CDR3 here is CAWRSGLAGLNEQFF. CDR3 sequence (DNA): TGTGCCTGGAGATCCGGACTAGCGGGTCTCAATGAGCAGTTCTTC.

V gene TRBV7-9 combines with J gene TRBJ1-1; D might be TRBD1 (6 bases). Germline V gene sequence: CDR1 SEHNR, CDR2 FQNEAQ (reference sequence). This CDR3 is 16 amino acids long. V was pared by 5 bases and J by 1 base, with 17 bases between. CDR3 in DNA: TGTGCCAGCAGCCCCCCGAACCCACAGGGGAACACTGAAGCTTTCTTT. Its translation is CASSPPNPQGNTEAFF.

The chain joins TRBV7-2 to TRBJ2-7; possibly TRBD1 for D (5 bases). Germline V gene sequence: CDR1 SGHTA, CDR2 FQGNSA. This CDR3 is 12 amino acids long. Trimming took 4 bases from V and 5 from J, leaving 9 bases between them. The CDR3 sequence: CASSSTANEQYF. As DNA, the CDR3 is TGTGCCAGCAGCTCGACAGCTAACGAGCAGTACTTC.

Comment on this clone: Relative to the germline gene, one junction end is altered; a read error may explain this. The rearrangement links TRBV6-5 to TRBJ1-2; no firm D call. The CDR3 has 12 residues. Germline values: CDR1 MNHEY, CDR2 SVGAGI. This chain's CDR3 is CASRFDIGGYTF. Written as DNA, the CDR3 is TGTGCCAGCAGATTCGATATTGGCGGCTACACTTTC.

The chain joins TRBV27 to TRBJ1-6; 7 bases line up with TRBD1. This CDR3 is built from 16 residues. The V gene's germline CDR1 is MNHEY and CDR2 SMNVEV (reference sequence). Losses at the gene ends were 8 bases for V and 8 bases for J; bases not matched to a gene: 15. In DNA form, the CDR3 reads TGTGCCAGCCGCCAAGGGGGCAGTTCTATCTATTCACCCCTCCACTTT. It specifies CASRQGGSSIYSPLHF.

V and J are TRBV27 and TRBJ2-7; TRBD2 might be the D (5 bases). Per germline, CDR1 MNHEY and CDR2 SMNVEV (reference sequence). With 6 bases removed from V and 4 bases from J, the gap between germline ends came to 22 bases. This CDR3 has 16 residues. CDR3 DNA sequence: TGTGCCAGCAGGGGGTCCGATGTGGCTAGCCGGTACGAGCAGTACTTC. Encoded protein: CASRGSDVASRYEQYF.

This chain links TRBV6-5 with TRBJ2-1; TRBD2 aligns across 9 bases. The CDR3 runs 16 residues. J gave up 5 bases and V 0 bases, and 5 bases lay outside the gene matches. The germline V gene has CDR1 MNHEY and CDR2 SVGAGI. For the CDR3, the DNA is TGTGCCAGCAGTTACTCCCCGAGACTAGCGGACAATGAGCAGTTCTTC. This encodes CASSYSPRLADNEQFF.

This chain links TRBV12-5 with TRBJ2-7; the D is unclear. Per the germline V gene, CDR1 is LGHNT and CDR2 is FRNRAP. The CDR3 is 14 residues long. V was trimmed by 10 bases and J by 2 bases, leaving 18 bases between them. CDR3 residues: CANRPRWETYEQYF. The CDR3 DNA sequence: TGTGCTAACCGCCCTCGGTGGGAAACCTACGAGCAGTACTTC.

V gene TRBV10-2 combines with J gene TRBJ2-7, with 7 bases fitting TRBD1. There are 15 residues in the CDR3. J was trimmed by 2 bases and V by 4 bases; bases with no gene match: 8. CDR1 and CDR2 from the germline V gene are WSHSY and SAAADI. CDR3: CASSGRDSVTYEQYF. DNA for the CDR3: TGCGCCAGCAGTGGCCGGGACAGCGTTACCTACGAGCAGTACTTC.

J is TRBJ1-1 and V is TRBV6-1; perhaps TRBD1 as D (6 bases). This CDR3 contains 11 residues. Trimming removed 8 bases at V and 5 bases at J, with 9 bases between. The germline V gene has CDR1 MNHNS and CDR2 SASEGT. The CDR3 DNA is TGTGCCAGCCGGCAGGGGACTGAAGCTTTCTTT. This sequence encodes CASRQGTEAFF.

The chain uses TRBV18 and TRBJ1-5; weak D call: TRBD1 (5 bases). Per the germline V gene, CDR1 is KGHSH and CDR2 is LQKENI. V was pared by 8 bases and J by 2 bases, with 10 bases between. The CDR3 sequence is 13 residues long. Written as DNA, the CDR3 is TGTGCCAGCACCGGGGGGGGCAATCAGCCCCAGCATTTT. This translates into CASTGGGNQPQHF.

This chain uses TRBV5-4 with TRBJ2-2, with D unclear. Germline CDR1 SGHNT, CDR2 YYREEE (reference sequence). Deletions cut 2 bases from V and 1 base from J, with 6 bases between. This CDR3 comprises 14 residues. DNA of the CDR3: TGTGCCAGCAGCTTTGAGCGGAACACCGGGGAGCTGTTTTTT. Encoded protein: CASSFERNTGELFF.

The V call is TRBV30, the J call TRBJ2-2, with 7 bases identical to TRBD1. Germline CDR1 GTSNPN, CDR2 SVGIG (reference sequence). V lost 2 bases, J lost 6 bases, and 9 bases stayed unmatched. The CDR3 totals 15 residues. CDR3 sequence (DNA): TGTGCCTGGAGTCCCGGGACAGTAGGTCCCGGGGAGCTGTTTTTT. It translates to CAWSPGTVGPGELFF.

This clone was picked up one time. The J gene is TRBJ1-1, the V gene TRBV6-5, with 7 bases identical to TRBD1. The ends lost 6 bases at V and 2 bases at J; junction bases unmatched: 6. CDR3 length: 14 residues. CDR1 MNHEY and CDR2 SVGAGI come from the germline V gene. The CDR3 DNA reads as TGTGCCAGCAGCCCTGGGACAGTCAACACTGAAGCTTTCTTT. Residues: CASSPGTVNTEAFF.

The sample holds a few counts of this clone. J is TRBJ2-2 and V is TRBV7-8, with D hard to call. The CDR3 length is 19 residues. The V end was cut by 5 bases, the J end by 1 base, with 23 bases between. Germline V gene lookup returns CDR1 SGHVS and CDR2 FQNEAQ. The CDR3 DNA sequence: TGTGCCAGCAGCCCCCAAACGGCGGAAATGAGATTGAACACCGGGGAGCTGTTTTTT. This sequence encodes CASSPQTAEMRLNTGELFF.

This CDR3 is CASSLRTLDGYEQYF. The CDR3 DNA reads as TGCGCCAGCAGCTTGAGGACACTTGACGGGTACGAGCAGTACTTC. The chain combines TRBV5-1 with TRBJ2-7; D may be TRBD1 (5 bases). Germline lookup yields CDR1 SGHRS and CDR2 YFSETQ. The CDR3 has 15 residues. V gave up 1 base and J gave up 4 bases, with 15 bases separating them.

The genes are TRBV6-6 and TRBJ1-1; no definite D call. The V and J ends lost 4 bases and 7 bases respectively, with 7 bases between them. CDR1 and CDR2 (germline): MNHNY, SVGAGI (reference sequence). There are 11 residues in the CDR3. CDR3 nucleotide sequence: TGTGCCAGCAGTTTTGACTATGAAGCTTTCTTT. Encoded protein: CASSFDYEAFF.

The gene calls are TRBV7-6 and TRBJ2-2; 12 bases line up with TRBD2. This CDR3 contains 18 residues. V lost 6 bases and J lost 4; bases outside the gene matches: 12. Germline V gene sequence: CDR1 SGHVS, CDR2 FNYEAQ. CDR3 in amino acids: CASSPLAGGPSGTGELFF. Here the CDR3 DNA reads TGTGCCAGCAGTCCACTAGCGGGAGGTCCCTCGGGCACCGGGGAGCTGTTTTTT.

The chain recombines TRBV7-9 with TRBJ2-7; the match to TRBD1 covers 10 bases. The CDR3 extends over 15 amino acids. The V gene end was trimmed by 5 bases and the J gene end by 2 bases; junction bases not matched to a gene: 6. Germline assignment: CDR1 SEHNR and CDR2 FQNEAQ (reference sequence). For the CDR3, the DNA is TGTGCCAGCAGCACCCGGGACAGGGGAACCTACGAGCAGTACTTC. Protein product: CASSTRDRGTYEQYF.